Shown below are 8 T cell receptor beta chains from a single sample sequenced in a study of OX40 agonist ivuxolimab in advanced cancers. Produced via immunoSEQ multiplex PCR; TCRdb's table is partial and in-frame only. This repertoire shows tens of thousands of clones, around 82% found once; its top ten account for about 4.1%. Sequencing was performed on CD4+ or CD8+ T cells sorted from blood, taken in a trial of the OX40 agonist ivuxolimab. The receptor set was obtained from an adult with an advanced solid tumor such as melanoma, head and neck, liver or kidney cancer.

The chain links TRBV19 to TRBJ2-5, with 14 bases fitting TRBD2. The junction had 14 bases not matched to a gene; V was cut back by 4 bases and J by 1 base. Germline CDR1 reads LNHDA; CDR2 reads SQIVND (reference sequence). The CDR3 contains 20 residues. The CDR3 region has the DNA TGTGCCAGTAGTACCGCGGGACTAGCGGGGGTTTCGGGTCCCCAAGAGACCCAGTACTTC. As protein: CASSTAGLAGVSGPQETQYF.

This chain uses TRBV6-6 with TRBJ2-2; D may be TRBD1 or TRBD2 (6 bases each). V was shortened by 7 bases and J by 4 bases, with 10 bases between the two germline ends. The CDR3 length is 13 residues. CDR1 MNHNY and CDR2 SVGAGI come from the germline V gene (reference sequence). In nucleotides, the CDR3 is TGTGCCAGCATTAAGGGGGGCACCGGGGAGCTGTTTTTT. It yields the protein CASIKGGTGELFF.

This clone showed up just once. Here the CDR3 reads CASKPTQDYGYTF. Written as DNA, the CDR3 is TGTGCCAGCAAGCCGACACAGGACTATGGCTACACCTTC. The chain recombines TRBV6-6 with TRBJ1-2; the D gene is possibly TRBD1 (5 bases). V lost 7 bases and J lost 3, with 12 bases in between. CDR1 and CDR2 from the germline V gene are MNHNY and SVGAGI (reference sequence). This CDR3 is 13 amino acids long.

The chain links TRBV2 to TRBJ1-1, with TRBD1 matching 9 bases. Germline-derived CDR1 and CDR2 are SNHLY and FYNNEI. The CDR3 spans 14 residues. Trimming cost V 7 bases and J 0 bases; bases outside gene matches: 3. The CDR3 sequence: CASKRQGVNTEAFF. CDR3 bases: TGTGCCAGCAAGCGACAGGGGGTGAACACTGAAGCTTTCTTT.

As for this clone: The same CDR3 can be traced to other DNA sequences in this sample. V usage is TRBV10-3 and J usage is TRBJ2-3, with 10 bases aligning to TRBD2. This CDR3 contains 16 residues. V was pared by 4 bases and J by 2 bases, with 6 bases of the junction left unmatched. Germline lookup yields CDR1 ENHRY and CDR2 SYGVKD. The CDR3 sequence is CAISGASGGSTDTQYF. CDR3 sequence (DNA): TGTGCCATCAGTGGGGCTAGCGGGGGTTCCACAGATACGCAGTATTTT.

This clone was observed a handful of times. The chain has TRBV27 and TRBJ1-6, with unresolved D. Trimming took off 3 bases at V and 2 bases at J, with 8 bases between the two ends. Germline lookup yields CDR1 MNHEY and CDR2 SMNVEV (reference sequence). The CDR3 is made up of 15 amino acids. As DNA, the CDR3 is TGTGCCAGCAGTTTTAGTCCTACCTATAATTCACCCCTCCACTTT. It encodes CASSFSPTYNSPLHF.

This chain connects TRBV5-1 to TRBJ2-3, with D possibly TRBD1 on 6 matching bases. V was pared by 2 bases and J by 3 bases, with 13 bases between. Germline V CDR1 and CDR2: SGHRS, YFSETQ. The CDR3 is 15 amino acids. CDR3 residues: CASSLGNQGTDTQYF. The CDR3 nucleotides are TGCGCCAGCAGCTTAGGTAATCAGGGGACAGATACGCAGTATTTT. Drawing the rest from reference TRBV5-1 and TRBJ2-3, the complete variable domain is KAGVTQTPRYLIKTRGQQVTLSCSPISGHRSVSWYQQTPGQGLQFLFEYFSETQRNKGNFPGRFSGRQFSNSRSEMNVSTLELGDSALYLCASSLGNQGTDTQYFGPGTRLTVL.

This sequence joins TRBV9 and TRBJ2-7; TRBD1 matches at 7 bases. V trimming: 7 bases; J trimming: 0 bases; junction bases outside the gene matches: 10. CDR1 and CDR2 (germline): SGDLS, YYNGEE. The CDR3 length is 15 residues. CDR3 amino acids: CASSPRQGSSYEQYF. Here the CDR3 DNA reads TGTGCCAGCTCCCCACGACAGGGTAGCTCCTACGAGCAGTACTTC. Combining the CDR3 with reference TRBV9 and TRBJ2-7 gives the whole variable domain DSGVTQTPKHLITATGQRVTLRCSPRSGDLSVYWYQQSLDQGLQFLIQYYNGEERAKGNILERFSAQQFPDLHSELNLSSLELGDSALYFCASSPRQGSSYEQYFGPGTRLTVT.